This T cell receptor beta chain was identified during a study of cytomegalovirus exposure and HLA in healthy donors. Findings and limits, study-wide: Reports showed the classifier diagnosing cytomegalovirus status with high specificity and sensitivity. Later on, an analysis tied 15,000 to 20,000 TCR beta sequences to HLA alleles at 0.05 false discovery rate.

A note on this clone: Antigen: not known.

All the people who gave samples were healthy bone marrow donors. The PCR was carried out with 60 Vbeta primers and 13 Jbeta primers. Assay: immunoSEQ multiplex PCR; the TCRdb copy retains only in-frame clones and omits some. The specimen's table records some 110,000 clones. What was sequenced was PBMCs. This sequence originates from a man between 25 and 39 years old in good health and CMV-seronegative.

The CDR3 DNA is TGTGCCAGCAGCTTGGCCCAGCGGGGGGGCGGCGAGCAGTACTTC. It is translated as CASSLAQRGGGEQYF. The J gene is TRBJ2-7, the V gene TRBV5-4; TRBD2 aligns across 10 bases. The V and J ends lost 0 bases and 6 bases, in that order; junction bases with no gene match: 6. Germline V gene lookup returns CDR1 SGHNT and CDR2 YYREEE (reference sequence). The CDR3 extends over 15 amino acids.